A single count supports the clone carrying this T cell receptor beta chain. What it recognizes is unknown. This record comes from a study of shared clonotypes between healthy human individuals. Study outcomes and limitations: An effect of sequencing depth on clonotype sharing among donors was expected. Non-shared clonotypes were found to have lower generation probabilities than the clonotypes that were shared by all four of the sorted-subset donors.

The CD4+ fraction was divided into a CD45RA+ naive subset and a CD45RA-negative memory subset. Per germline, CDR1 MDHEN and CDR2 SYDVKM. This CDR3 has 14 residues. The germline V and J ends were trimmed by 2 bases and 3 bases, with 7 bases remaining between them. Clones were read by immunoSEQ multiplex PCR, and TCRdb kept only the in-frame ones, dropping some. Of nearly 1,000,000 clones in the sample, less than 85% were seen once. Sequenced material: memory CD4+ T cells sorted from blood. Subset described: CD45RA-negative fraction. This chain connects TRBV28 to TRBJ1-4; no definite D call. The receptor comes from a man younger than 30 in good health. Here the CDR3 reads CASSLRGANEKLFF. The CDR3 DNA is TGTGCCAGCAGTTTACGGGGAGCTAATGAAAAACTGTTTTTT.